This is a list of T cell receptor beta chains from one sample in a study of T cell changes during pregnancy in multiple sclerosis. Clones were read by immunoSEQ multiplex PCR, and TCRdb kept only the in-frame ones, dropping some. The data hold around 68,000 clones, with about 90% observed a single time. The sequenced sample was CD4+ T cells from peripheral blood mononuclear cells, obtained before pregnancy. Receptors were obtained from a female donor with multiple sclerosis, enrolled in a pregnancy study. The CDR3 runs from the conserved cysteine through the conserved F or W. Fields, in order: CDR3 DNA, CDR3 protein, clone size, V gene, D gene, J gene. D genes are given only for firm matches. Clone size is given for some rows only: seen once, a few or many times, or a class if the clone is expanded.

CDR3nt: TGTGCCAGCAGCAAAGAGAAAATCAGGGCGGGAGGGCCACAAGAGACCCAGTACTTC; CDR3aa: CASSKEKIRAGGPQETQYF; abundance: -; v_gene: TRBV21-1; d_gene: -; j_gene: TRBJ2-5
CDR3nt: TGTGCCAGCAGCTTTCCGGGACTAGCGAAAGAGACCCAGTACTTC; CDR3aa: CASSFPGLAKETQYF; abundance: -; v_gene: TRBV7-9; d_gene: TRBD2; j_gene: TRBJ2-5
CDR3nt: TGTGCCAGCAGCTTAATGGTGGCCCCCACGCAGTATTTT; CDR3aa: CASSLMVAPTQYF; abundance: once; v_gene: TRBV7-2; d_gene: -; j_gene: TRBJ2-3
CDR3nt: TGCGCCAGCAGCTTGGCGGCGGGAGGGCCTTACAATGAGCAGTTCTTC; CDR3aa: CASSLAAGGPYNEQFF; abundance: -; v_gene: TRBV5-1; d_gene: TRBD2; j_gene: TRBJ2-1
CDR3nt: TGCAGCGTTGAGTTGGGGGCCTCCCTCACAGATACGCAGTATTTT; CDR3aa: CSVELGASLTDTQYF; abundance: -; v_gene: TRBV29-1; d_gene: -; j_gene: TRBJ2-3
CDR3nt: TGTGCCAGCGCGCGGGGGCAGGGCGCTAACTATGGCTACACCTTC; CDR3aa: CASARGQGANYGYTF; abundance: -; v_gene: TRBV6-6; d_gene: -; j_gene: TRBJ1-2
CDR3nt: TGTGCCTGGAAGGTGACTAGCGGGAGGAGTGAGCAGTACTTC; CDR3aa: CAWKVTSGRSEQYF; abundance: -; v_gene: TRBV30; d_gene: TRBD2; j_gene: TRBJ2-7
CDR3nt: TGTGCCAGCAGCATCGGACTAGCGGGACACACATCTAGCACAGATACGCAGTATTTT; CDR3aa: CASSIGLAGHTSSTDTQYF; abundance: -; v_gene: TRBV9; d_gene: TRBD2; j_gene: TRBJ2-3
CDR3nt: TGTGCCAGCAAGGGGCAGCTCGATTCACCCCTCCACTTT; CDR3aa: CASKGQLDSPLHF; abundance: -; v_gene: TRBV6-1; d_gene: -; j_gene: TRBJ1-6
CDR3nt: TGTGCCAGCAGCCGACTAGCGGGCACAGATACGCAGTATTTT; CDR3aa: CASSRLAGTDTQYF; abundance: -; v_gene: TRBV6-5; d_gene: TRBD2; j_gene: TRBJ2-3
CDR3nt: TGTGCCTGGAGTGGGGGACTGAAATACGAGCAGTACTTC; CDR3aa: CAWSGGLKYEQYF; abundance: once; v_gene: TRBV30; d_gene: -; j_gene: TRBJ2-7
CDR3nt: TGTGCCAGCAGGGGGGGGAGGGGTGGCTACACCTTC; CDR3aa: CASRGGRGGYTF; abundance: -; v_gene: TRBV28; d_gene: -; j_gene: TRBJ1-2
CDR3nt: TGTGCCAGCAGACAGGGGTTTGGCTCACCCCTCCACTTT; CDR3aa: CASRQGFGSPLHF; abundance: -; v_gene: TRBV6-5; d_gene: TRBD1; j_gene: TRBJ1-6
CDR3nt: TGTGCCAGCAGTGATCAGGGGACGGGTGGAAACACCATATATTTT; CDR3aa: CASSDQGTGGNTIYF; abundance: -; v_gene: TRBV6-1; d_gene: -; j_gene: TRBJ1-3
CDR3nt: TGTGCCAGCAGTCCAACCTCCCGGGGGGCCTACGAGCAGTACTTC; CDR3aa: CASSPTSRGAYEQYF; abundance: -; v_gene: TRBV27; d_gene: TRBD2; j_gene: TRBJ2-7
CDR3nt: TGCGCCAGCAGCTTGGAAGCAGGGACAAACTATGGCTACACCTTC; CDR3aa: CASSLEAGTNYGYTF; abundance: -; v_gene: TRBV5-1; d_gene: -; j_gene: TRBJ1-2
CDR3nt: TGCAGCGTGGGAATACAGGGAAGGCGGAATGAGCAGTTCTTC; CDR3aa: CSVGIQGRRNEQFF; abundance: -; v_gene: TRBV29-1; d_gene: -; j_gene: TRBJ2-1
CDR3nt: TGTGCCAGCAGTATGAGGGGGCAGCCCCAGCATTTT; CDR3aa: CASSMRGQPQHF; abundance: -; v_gene: TRBV6-5; d_gene: -; j_gene: TRBJ1-5
CDR3nt: TGTGCCAGCAGTCAACTACAGGGGACCAGGGAGACCCAGTACTTC; CDR3aa: CASSQLQGTRETQYF; abundance: -; v_gene: TRBV14; d_gene: TRBD1; j_gene: TRBJ2-5
CDR3nt: TGTGCCAGCAGCTGGGACAATGAAGCTTTCTTT; CDR3aa: CASSWDNEAFF; abundance: -; v_gene: TRBV7-2; d_gene: -; j_gene: TRBJ1-1
CDR3nt: TGTGCCAGCAGCGTTGACAGGGTGATCGAAAAACTGTTTTTT; CDR3aa: CASSVDRVIEKLFF; abundance: -; v_gene: TRBV5-5; d_gene: TRBD1; j_gene: TRBJ1-4
CDR3nt: TGTGCCATCAGTGAAGGGGTTTACACTGAAGCTTTCTTT; CDR3aa: CAISEGVYTEAFF; abundance: -; v_gene: TRBV10-3; d_gene: -; j_gene: TRBJ1-1
CDR3nt: TGTGCCAGCAGCTTAGGACTAGCGGGAGGGAACCAAGAGACCCAGTACTTC; CDR3aa: CASSLGLAGGNQETQYF; abundance: -; v_gene: TRBV7-2; d_gene: TRBD2; j_gene: TRBJ2-5
CDR3nt: TGTGCCAGTAGTATGGAGACTGGAAACACCATATATTTT; CDR3aa: CASSMETGNTIYF; abundance: -; v_gene: TRBV19; d_gene: -; j_gene: TRBJ1-3
CDR3nt: TGCGCCAGCAGCTTGGGACAGGGCAGGCAAGATACGCAGTATTTT; CDR3aa: CASSLGQGRQDTQYF; abundance: -; v_gene: TRBV5-1; d_gene: TRBD1; j_gene: TRBJ2-3
CDR3nt: TGTGCCAGCAGTGAAGCGGCGGTGCGCGATACGCAGTATTTT; CDR3aa: CASSEAAVRDTQYF; abundance: medium-sized; v_gene: TRBV2; d_gene: -; j_gene: TRBJ2-3
CDR3nt: TGTGCCAGCAGAGCGGGACGGCAGAACACTGAAGCTTTCTTT; CDR3aa: CASRAGRQNTEAFF; abundance: -; v_gene: TRBV7-2; d_gene: -; j_gene: TRBJ1-1
CDR3nt: TGCGCCAGCAGCCATGGGACTTATTCCTACGAGCAGTACTTC; CDR3aa: CASSHGTYSYEQYF; abundance: -; v_gene: TRBV4-1; d_gene: -; j_gene: TRBJ2-7
CDR3nt: TGTGCCAGCAGGCCAGCGGGAGAAGTTTCCGAGCAGTACTTC; CDR3aa: CASRPAGEVSEQYF; abundance: few; v_gene: TRBV27; d_gene: TRBD2; j_gene: TRBJ2-7
CDR3nt: TGTGCCAGCAGCTTAGGGGGCGCCTATGGCTACACCTTC; CDR3aa: CASSLGGAYGYTF; abundance: once; v_gene: TRBV11-3; d_gene: -; j_gene: TRBJ1-2
CDR3nt: TGTGCCAGCAGCTTCGGGGGGCGGACCGGGGAGCTGTTTTTT; CDR3aa: CASSFGGRTGELFF; abundance: -; v_gene: TRBV7-2; d_gene: -; j_gene: TRBJ2-2
CDR3nt: TGTGCCAGCAGTTACTTTGGAGGAGGCTACACCTTC; CDR3aa: CASSYFGGGYTF; abundance: -; v_gene: TRBV6-5; d_gene: -; j_gene: TRBJ1-2